This T cell receptor beta chain was obtained from a study of human T cells and chemical hapten exposure. Study results and caveats: Having alopecia, the donors may differ immunologically from healthy people. Relative to controls, expanded TCRs formed significantly more large CDR3 similarity clusters.

CDR3 length: 17 residues. Per the germline V gene, CDR1 is LGHDT and CDR2 is YNNKEL (reference sequence). The J segment lost 2 bases and the V segment lost 4 bases, leaving 6 bases of the junction unmatched. This sample's time point: patch test 1, 2 weeks after DPC sensitization. The treatment denotes: therapeutic diphenylcyclopropenone sensitization with weekly scalp DPC. Sequencing started from total RNA isolated from unfractionated whole blood. On this clonotype: What it recognizes is unknown.

TCRdb analysed the RACE reads with MiXCR anew, one entry per CDR3 protein. This table holds 180,000 or so distinct CDR3 sequences, approximately 20% found once. The chain recombines TRBV3-1 with TRBJ2-1; 12 bases align to TRBD2. This specimen consisted of whole blood, obtained in connection with sensitization to the hapten diphenylcyclopropenone (DPC). The origin of this receptor is a woman between 50 and 59 years old with alopecia areata. Some clones in this sample may be carry-over from other donors' samples. The CDR3 spells CASSRTTSGSPYNEQFF. The CDR3 DNA reads TGTGCCAGCAGCCGAACGACTAGCGGGAGTCCCTACAATGAGCAGTTCTTC.